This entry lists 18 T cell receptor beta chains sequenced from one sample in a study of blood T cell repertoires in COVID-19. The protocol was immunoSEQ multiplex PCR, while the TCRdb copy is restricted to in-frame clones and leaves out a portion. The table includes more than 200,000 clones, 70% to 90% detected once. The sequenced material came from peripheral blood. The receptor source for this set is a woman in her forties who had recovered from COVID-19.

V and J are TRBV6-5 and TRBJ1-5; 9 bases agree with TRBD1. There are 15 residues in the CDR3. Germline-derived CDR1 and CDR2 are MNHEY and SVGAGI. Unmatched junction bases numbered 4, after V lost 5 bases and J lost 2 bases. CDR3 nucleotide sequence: TGTGCCAGCAGTCCCGACAGGGGGGGCAATCAGCCCCAGCATTTT. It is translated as CASSPDRGGNQPQHF.

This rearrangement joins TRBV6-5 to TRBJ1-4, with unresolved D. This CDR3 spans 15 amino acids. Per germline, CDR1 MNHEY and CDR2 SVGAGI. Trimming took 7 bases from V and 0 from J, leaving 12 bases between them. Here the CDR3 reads CASKPGGATNEKLFF. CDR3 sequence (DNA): TGTGCCAGCAAGCCCGGCGGTGCAACTAATGAAAAACTGTTTTTT.

The chain's CDR3 is CAWSIMKIDSSYEQYF. The DNA for the CDR3 is TGTGCCTGGAGTATTATGAAAATAGACAGCTCCTACGAGCAGTACTTC. The J gene is TRBJ2-5, the V gene TRBV30, with a tentative D call TRBD1 (5 bases). Gene TRBJ2-7 matches the end of the DNA better, so the J call may be wrong. In germline, CDR1 is GTSNPN, CDR2 SVGIG (reference sequence). The CDR3 totals 16 residues.

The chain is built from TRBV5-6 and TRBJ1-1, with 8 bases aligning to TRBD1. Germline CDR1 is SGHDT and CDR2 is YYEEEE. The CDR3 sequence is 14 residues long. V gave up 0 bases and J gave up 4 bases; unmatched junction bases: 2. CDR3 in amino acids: CASSLATGVTEAFF. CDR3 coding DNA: TGTGCCAGCAGCTTGGCGACAGGGGTCACTGAAGCTTTCTTT.

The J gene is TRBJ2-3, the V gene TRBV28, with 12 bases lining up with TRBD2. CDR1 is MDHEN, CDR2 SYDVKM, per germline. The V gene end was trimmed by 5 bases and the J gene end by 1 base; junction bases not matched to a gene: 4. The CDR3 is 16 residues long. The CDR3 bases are TGTGCCAGCAGTGAAAGACTAGCGGGGGGCACAGATACGCAGTATTTT. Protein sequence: CASSERLAGGTDTQYF.

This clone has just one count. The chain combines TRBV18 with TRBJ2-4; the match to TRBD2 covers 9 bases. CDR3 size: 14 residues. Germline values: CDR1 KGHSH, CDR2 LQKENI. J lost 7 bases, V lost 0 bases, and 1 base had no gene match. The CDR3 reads CASSPPGLANIQYF. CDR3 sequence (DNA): TGTGCCAGCTCACCACCTGGACTAGCGAACATTCAGTACTTC.

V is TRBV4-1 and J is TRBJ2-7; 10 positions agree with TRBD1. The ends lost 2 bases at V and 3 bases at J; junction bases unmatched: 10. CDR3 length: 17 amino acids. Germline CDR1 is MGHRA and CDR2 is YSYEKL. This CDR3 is CASSQTQLGQGLYEQYF. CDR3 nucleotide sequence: TGCGCCAGCAGCCAAACCCAATTGGGACAGGGGCTCTACGAGCAGTACTTC.

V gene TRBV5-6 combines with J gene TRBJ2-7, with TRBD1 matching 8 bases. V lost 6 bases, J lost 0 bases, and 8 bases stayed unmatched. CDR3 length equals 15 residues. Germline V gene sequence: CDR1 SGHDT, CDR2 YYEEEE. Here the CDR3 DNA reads TGTGCCAGCACCGACAGGGGCCGGAGCTCCTACGAGCAGTACTTC. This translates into CASTDRGRSSYEQYF.

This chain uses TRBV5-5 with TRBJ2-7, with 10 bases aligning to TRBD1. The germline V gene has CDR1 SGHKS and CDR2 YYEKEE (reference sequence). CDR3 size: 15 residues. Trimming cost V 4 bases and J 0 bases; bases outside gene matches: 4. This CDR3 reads CASSQDRGSSYEQYF. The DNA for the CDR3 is TGTGCCAGCAGCCAGGACAGGGGGAGCTCCTACGAGCAGTACTTC.

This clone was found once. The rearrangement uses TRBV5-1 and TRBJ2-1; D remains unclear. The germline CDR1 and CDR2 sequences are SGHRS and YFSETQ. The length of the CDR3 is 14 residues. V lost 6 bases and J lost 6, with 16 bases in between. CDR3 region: CASTNGGPGNEQFF. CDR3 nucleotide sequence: TGCGCCAGCACCAATGGCGGCCCGGGCAATGAGCAGTTCTTC.

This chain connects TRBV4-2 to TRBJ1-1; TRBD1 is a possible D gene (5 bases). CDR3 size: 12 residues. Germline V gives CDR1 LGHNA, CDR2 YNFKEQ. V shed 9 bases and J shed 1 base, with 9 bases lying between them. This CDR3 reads CASTTGNTEAFF. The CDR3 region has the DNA TGTGCCAGTACTACAGGGAACACTGAAGCTTTCTTT.

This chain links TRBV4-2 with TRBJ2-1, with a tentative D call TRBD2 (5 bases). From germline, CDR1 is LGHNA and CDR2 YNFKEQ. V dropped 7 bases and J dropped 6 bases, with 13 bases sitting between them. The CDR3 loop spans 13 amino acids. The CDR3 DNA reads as TGTGCCAGCACCCTGACTACCTCCAATGAGCAGTTCTTC. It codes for CASTLTTSNEQFF.

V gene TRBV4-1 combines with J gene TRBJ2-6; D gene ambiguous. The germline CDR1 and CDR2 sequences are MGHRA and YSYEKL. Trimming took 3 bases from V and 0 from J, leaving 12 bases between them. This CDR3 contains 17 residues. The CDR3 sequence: CASSQVPQSSGANVLTF. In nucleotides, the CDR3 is TGCGCCAGCAGCCAGGTGCCACAGAGCTCTGGGGCCAACGTCCTGACTTTC.

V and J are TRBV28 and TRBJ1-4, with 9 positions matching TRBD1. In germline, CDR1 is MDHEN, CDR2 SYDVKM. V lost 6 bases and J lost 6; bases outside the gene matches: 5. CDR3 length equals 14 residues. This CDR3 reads CASRPTGGDEKLFF. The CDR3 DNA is TGTGCCAGCAGACCCACAGGGGGCGATGAAAAACTGTTTTTT.

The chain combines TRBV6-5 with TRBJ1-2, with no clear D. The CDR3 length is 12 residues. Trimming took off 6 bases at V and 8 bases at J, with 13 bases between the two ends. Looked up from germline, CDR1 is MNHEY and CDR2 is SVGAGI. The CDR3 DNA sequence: TGTGCCAGCAGCAACGAAATGCGGGGCTACACCTTC. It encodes CASSNEMRGYTF.

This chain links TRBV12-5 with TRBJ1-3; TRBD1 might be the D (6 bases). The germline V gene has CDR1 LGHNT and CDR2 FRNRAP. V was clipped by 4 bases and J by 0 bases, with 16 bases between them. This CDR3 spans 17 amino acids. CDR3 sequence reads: CASGWVDRFLSGNTIYF. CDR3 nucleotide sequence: TGTGCTAGTGGTTGGGTAGACAGGTTCCTCTCTGGAAACACCATATATTTT.

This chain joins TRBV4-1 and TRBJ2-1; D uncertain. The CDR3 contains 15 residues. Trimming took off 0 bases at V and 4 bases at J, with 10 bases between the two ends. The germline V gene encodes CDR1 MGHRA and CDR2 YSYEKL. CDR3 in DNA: TGCGCCAGCAGCCAAGATCTGCTAGTTTACAATGAGCAGTTCTTC. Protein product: CASSQDLLVYNEQFF.

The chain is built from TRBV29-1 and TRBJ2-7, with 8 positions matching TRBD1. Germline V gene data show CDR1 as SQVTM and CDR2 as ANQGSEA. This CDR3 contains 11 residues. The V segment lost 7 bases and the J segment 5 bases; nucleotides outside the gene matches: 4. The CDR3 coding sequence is TGCAGCGGCTCGACAGGGGACGAGCAGTACTTC. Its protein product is CSGSTGDEQYF.